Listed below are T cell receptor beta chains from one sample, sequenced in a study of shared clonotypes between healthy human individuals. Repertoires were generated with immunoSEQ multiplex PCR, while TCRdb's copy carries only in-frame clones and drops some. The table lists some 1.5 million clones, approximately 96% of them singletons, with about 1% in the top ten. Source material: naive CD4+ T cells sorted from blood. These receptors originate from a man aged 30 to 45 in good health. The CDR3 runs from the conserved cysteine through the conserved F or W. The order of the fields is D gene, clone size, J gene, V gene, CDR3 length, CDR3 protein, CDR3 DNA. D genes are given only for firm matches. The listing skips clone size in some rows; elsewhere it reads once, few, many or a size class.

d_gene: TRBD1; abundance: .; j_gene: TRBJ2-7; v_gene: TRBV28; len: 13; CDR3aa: CASSSAGGSEQYF; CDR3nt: TGTGCCAGCAGTTCGGCAGGGGGCTCCGAGCAGTACTTC
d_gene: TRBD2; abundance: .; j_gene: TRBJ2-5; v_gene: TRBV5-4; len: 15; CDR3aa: CASSLGRLAGGPGYF; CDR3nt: TGTGCCAGCAGCTTGGGAAGGCTAGCGGGAGGGCCGGGGTACTTC
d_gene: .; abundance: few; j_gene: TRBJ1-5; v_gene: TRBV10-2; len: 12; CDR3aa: CARSGRGPSQHF; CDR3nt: TGCGCCAGGTCGGGACGGGGTCCGTCCCAGCATTTT
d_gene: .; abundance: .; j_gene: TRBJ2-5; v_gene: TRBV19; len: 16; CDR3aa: CASSIGSSGVGETQYF; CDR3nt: TGTGCCAGTAGTATAGGTTCGTCAGGGGTTGGAGAGACCCAGTACTTC
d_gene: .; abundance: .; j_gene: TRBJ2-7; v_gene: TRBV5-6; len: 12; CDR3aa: CASSLAGFEQYF; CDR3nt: TGTGCCAGCAGCTTGGCCGGGTTCGAGCAGTACTTC
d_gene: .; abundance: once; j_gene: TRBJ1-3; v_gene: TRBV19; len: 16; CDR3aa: CASSISGLISGNTIYF; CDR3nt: TGTGCCAGTAGTATTTCTGGACTAATCTCTGGAAACACCATATATTTT
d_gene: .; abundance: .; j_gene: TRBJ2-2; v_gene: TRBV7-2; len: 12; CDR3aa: CASRWGTGELFF; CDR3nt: TGTGCCAGCAGATGGGGGACCGGGGAGCTGTTTTTT
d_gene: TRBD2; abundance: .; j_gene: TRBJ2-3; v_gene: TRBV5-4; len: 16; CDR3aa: CASSLRSGRALDTQYF; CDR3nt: TGTGCCAGCAGCCTAAGGAGCGGGAGGGCCTTAGATACGCAGTATTTT
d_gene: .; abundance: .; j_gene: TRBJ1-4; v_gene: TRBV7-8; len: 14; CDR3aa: CASSLRDTHEKLFF; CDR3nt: TGTGCCAGCAGCTTAAGGGACACCCATGAAAAACTGTTTTTT
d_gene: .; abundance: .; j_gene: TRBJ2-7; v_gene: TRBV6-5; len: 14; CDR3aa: CASSESGPFYEQYF; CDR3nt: TGTGCCAGCAGTGAATCGGGACCTTTTTACGAGCAGTACTTC
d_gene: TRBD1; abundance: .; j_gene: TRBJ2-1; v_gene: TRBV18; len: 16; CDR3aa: CASSPEQHNTGTGKFF; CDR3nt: TGTGCCAGCTCACCAGAACAACATAACACCGGGACAGGGAAGTTCTTC
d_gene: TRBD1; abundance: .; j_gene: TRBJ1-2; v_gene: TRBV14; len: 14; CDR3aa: CASSYGQGRDGYTF; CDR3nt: TGTGCCAGCAGCTATGGACAGGGTCGAGATGGCTACACCTTC
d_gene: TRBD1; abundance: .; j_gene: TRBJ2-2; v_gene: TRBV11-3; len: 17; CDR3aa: CASSPSRDRGNTGELFF; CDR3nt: TGTGCCAGCAGCCCCTCCCGGGACAGGGGTAACACCGGGGAGCTGTTTTTT
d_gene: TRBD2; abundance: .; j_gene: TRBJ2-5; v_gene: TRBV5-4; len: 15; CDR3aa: CASSRPSGRGETQYF; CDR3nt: TGTGCCAGCAGCCGCCCTAGCGGGAGGGGAGAGACCCAGTACTTC
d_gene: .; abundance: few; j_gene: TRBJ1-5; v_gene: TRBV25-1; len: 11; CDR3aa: CASSEYQPQHF; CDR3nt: TGTGCCAGCAGTGAATATCAGCCCCAGCATTTT
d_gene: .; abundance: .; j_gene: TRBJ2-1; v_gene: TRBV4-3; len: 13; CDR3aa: CASSQEGRDEQFF; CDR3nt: TGCGCCAGCAGCCAAGAAGGACGTGATGAGCAGTTCTTC
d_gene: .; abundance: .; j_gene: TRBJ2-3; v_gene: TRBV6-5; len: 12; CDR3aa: CASSPVTGTQYF; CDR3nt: TGTGCCAGCAGTCCCGTTACGGGTACGCAGTATTTT
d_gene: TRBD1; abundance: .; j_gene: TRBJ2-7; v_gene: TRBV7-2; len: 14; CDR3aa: CASSGGQGISEQYF; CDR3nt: TGTGCCAGCAGCGGGGGACAGGGTATATCCGAGCAGTACTTC
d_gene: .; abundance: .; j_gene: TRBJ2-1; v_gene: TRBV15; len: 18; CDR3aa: CATSRDPWAGTGDNEQFF; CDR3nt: TGTGCCACCAGCAGAGATCCGTGGGCCGGGACTGGAGACAATGAGCAGTTCTTC
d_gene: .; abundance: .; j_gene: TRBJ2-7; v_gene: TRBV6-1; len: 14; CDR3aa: CASSQWDLGDEQYF; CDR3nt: TGTGCCAGCAGTCAATGGGACCTAGGGGACGAGCAGTACTTC
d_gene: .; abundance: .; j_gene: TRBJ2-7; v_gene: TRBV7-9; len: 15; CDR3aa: CASSLRAESAYEQYF; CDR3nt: TGTGCCAGCAGCTTAAGGGCAGAATCGGCCTACGAGCAGTACTTC
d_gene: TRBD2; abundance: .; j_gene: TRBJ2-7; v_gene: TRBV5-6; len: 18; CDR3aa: CASSSLGTSGDYPYEQYF; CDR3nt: TGTGCCAGCAGCTCCCTCGGGACTAGCGGAGACTATCCCTACGAGCAGTACTTC
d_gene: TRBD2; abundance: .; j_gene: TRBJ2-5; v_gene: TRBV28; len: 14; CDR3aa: CASSQAGVMETQYF; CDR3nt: TGTGCCAGCAGTCAAGCGGGAGTGATGGAGACCCAGTACTTC
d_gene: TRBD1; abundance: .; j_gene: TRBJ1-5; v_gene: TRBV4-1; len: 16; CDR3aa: CASSPYHGQGYQPQHF; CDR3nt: TGCGCCAGCAGCCCCTACCATGGACAGGGGTATCAGCCCCAGCATTTT
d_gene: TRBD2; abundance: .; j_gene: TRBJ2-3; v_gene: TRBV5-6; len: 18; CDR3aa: CASSSPGGTSGYTDTQYF; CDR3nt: TGTGCCAGCAGCTCCCCCGGGGGGACTAGCGGATACACAGATACGCAGTATTTT
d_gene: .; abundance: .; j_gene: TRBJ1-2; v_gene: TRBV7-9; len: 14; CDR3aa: CASSSPGTGYGYTF; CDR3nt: TGTGCCAGCAGCTCCCCTGGTACGGGCTATGGCTACACCTTC
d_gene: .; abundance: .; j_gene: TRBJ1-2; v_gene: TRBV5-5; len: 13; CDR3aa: CASSLVLGLGYTF; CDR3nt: TGTGCCAGCAGCTTGGTACTAGGATTGGGCTACACCTTC
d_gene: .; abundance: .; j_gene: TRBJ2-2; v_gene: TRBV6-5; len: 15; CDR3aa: CASRRSVWGTGELFF; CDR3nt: TGTGCCAGCAGAAGGTCGGTGTGGGGCACCGGGGAGCTGTTTTTT
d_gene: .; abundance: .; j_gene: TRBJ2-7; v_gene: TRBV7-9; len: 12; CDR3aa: CASSLKVAEQYF; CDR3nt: TGTGCCAGCAGCCTGAAAGTTGCCGAGCAGTACTTC